Shown below are 28 T cell receptor beta chains from a single sample sequenced in a study of CD8 T cells in Susac syndrome. With random hexamers, roughly 0.45 to 1 ug RNA was reverse transcribed. TCRdb independently ran MiXCR on the immunoSEQ multiplex PCR reads; one entry per CDR3 protein. The sample comprises around 70,000 distinct CDR3 sequences, 94% of which are singletons, and 0.55% to 0.7% rests with the top ten. Sequencing used CD8+ T cells from PBMCs. These receptors were obtained from a human donor with multiple sclerosis.

The V call is TRBV24-1, the J call TRBJ2-7; D not resolved. The CDR3 sequence is 13 residues long. Per the germline V gene, CDR1 is KGHDR and CDR2 is SFDVKD. V was trimmed by 5 bases and J by 6 bases, leaving 13 bases between them. The CDR3 DNA sequence: TGTGCCACCAGTGCCCCCGTAGGTAGCGAGCAGTACTTC. This sequence encodes CATSAPVGSEQYF.

This clonotype was seen only once. The chain couples TRBV19 to TRBJ2-7, with 11 bases fitting TRBD1. The J segment lost 3 bases and the V segment lost 3 bases, leaving 7 bases of the junction unmatched. The CDR3 contains 16 residues. Germline loops: CDR1 LNHDA, CDR2 SQIVND (reference sequence). CDR3 amino acids: CASSIRRTGGIYEQYF. The CDR3 nucleotides are TGTGCCAGTAGTATCCGCAGGACAGGGGGCATCTACGAGCAGTACTTC.

This chain links TRBV29-1 with TRBJ1-2; 7 nucleotides agree with TRBD1. CDR3 length: 13 amino acids. J gave up 3 bases and V 4 bases, and 5 bases lay outside the gene matches. Germline V gene sequence: CDR1 SQVTM, CDR2 ANQGSEA. CDR3 sequence (DNA): TGCAGCGTTGTCCGACAGGGTTACTATGGCTACACCTTC. Residues: CSVVRQGYYGYTF. The full variable domain, with the rest looked up from reference TRBV29-1 and TRBJ1-2, is SAVISQKPSRDICQRGTSLTIQCQVDSQVTMMFWYRQQPGQSLTLIATANQGSEATYESGFVIDKFPISRPNLTFSTLTVSNMSPEDSSIYLCSVVRQGYYGYTFGSGTRLTVV.

V is TRBV13 and J is TRBJ2-7; the D gene is possibly TRBD2 (5 bases). This CDR3 spans 13 amino acids. V was pared by 5 bases and J by 3 bases, with 11 bases between. Germline CDR1 PRHDT, CDR2 FYEKMQ (reference sequence). The DNA for the CDR3 is TGTGCCAGCAGCATACGAGGAGGCTACGAGCAGTACTTC. Translation: CASSIRGGYEQYF.

The chain combines TRBV27 with TRBJ2-7; TRBD1 aligns across 12 bases. This CDR3 has 14 residues. Per the germline V gene, CDR1 is MNHEY and CDR2 is SMNVEV (reference sequence). Losses at the gene ends were 5 bases for V and 9 bases for J; bases not matched to a gene: 8. The CDR3 region is CASSPGTGGYRQYF. The CDR3 bases are TGTGCCAGCAGTCCCGGGACAGGGGGCTACAGGCAGTACTTC.

The chain is built from TRBV29-1 and TRBJ2-1, with D perhaps matching TRBD1 (6 bases). CDR3 length equals 18 residues. In germline, CDR1 is SQVTM, CDR2 ANQGSEA. V lost 2 bases and J 2 bases, leaving 22 bases between the germline ends. This CDR3 is CSVELVPGANIAYNEQFF. CDR3 DNA sequence: TGCAGCGTTGAATTGGTACCAGGGGCCAATATTGCCTACAATGAGCAGTTCTTC.

As DNA, the CDR3 is TGTGCCAGCAGTTTATCAGGGGGCGTCACTGAAGCTTTCTTT. The encoded protein is CASSLSGGVTEAFF. This chain uses TRBV27 with TRBJ1-1; 7 bases map to TRBD1. The CDR3 covers 14 residues. Germline CDR1 and CDR2: MNHEY and SMNVEV (reference sequence). The V and J ends lost 0 bases and 4 bases, in that order; junction bases with no gene match: 2.

This rearrangement joins TRBV6-5 to TRBJ2-7; 7 bases are shared with TRBD1. Trimming at V came to 0 bases and at J to 1 base, leaving 3 bases not matched to a gene. Germline lookup yields CDR1 MNHEY and CDR2 SVGAGI. The CDR3 covers 15 residues. CDR3 protein: CASSYSPGQSYEQYF. The CDR3 DNA reads TGTGCCAGCAGTTACTCACCGGGACAGTCCTACGAGCAGTACTTC.

The V and J genes are TRBV4-1 and TRBJ2-7, with D possibly matching TRBD1 (6 bases). Germline CDR1 and CDR2: MGHRA and YSYEKL. The V end lost 0 bases, the J end lost 4 bases, and 16 bases lay between the germline ends. This CDR3 is 16 amino acids long. The CDR3 DNA is TGCGCCAGCAGCCAAGATCAAATCACAGGGCCTTACGAGCAGTACTTC. It codes for CASSQDQITGPYEQYF.

Only one count was recorded for this clonotype. The chain carries TRBV20-1 and TRBJ2-2; 7 nucleotides match TRBD2. Germline-derived CDR1 and CDR2 are DFQATT and SNEGSKA (reference sequence). There are 12 residues in the CDR3. V shed 6 bases, J shed 6 bases, and the junction held 4 bases outside the gene matches. CDR3 loop: CSARSGAGELFF. The CDR3, as DNA: TGCAGTGCCAGAAGCGGGGCCGGGGAGCTGTTTTTT.

This sequence joins TRBV9 and TRBJ2-3, with 9 bases that match TRBD2. The ends lost 3 bases at V and 2 bases at J; junction bases unmatched: 7. The CDR3 is made up of 16 amino acids. Germline V gene data show CDR1 as SGDLS and CDR2 as YYNGEE. CDR3 loop: CASSALAGWNTDTQYF. The CDR3 bases are TGTGCCAGCAGCGCACTAGCGGGTTGGAACACAGATACGCAGTATTTT. The whole variable domain, remainder taken from reference TRBV9 and TRBJ2-3, is DSGVTQTPKHLITATGQRVTLRCSPRSGDLSVYWYQQSLDQGLQFLIQYYNGEERAKGNILERFSAQQFPDLHSELNLSSLELGDSALYFCASSALAGWNTDTQYFGPGTRLTVL.

The J gene is TRBJ2-2, the V gene TRBV3-1; D is possibly TRBD1 or TRBD2 (5 bases each). Looked up from germline, CDR1 is LGHDT and CDR2 is YNNKEL (reference sequence). With 4 bases removed from V and 3 bases from J, the gap between germline ends came to 9 bases. This CDR3 contains 14 residues. CDR3 nucleotide sequence: TGTGCCAGCAGCCCGGGACCCTACACCGGGGAGCTGTTTTTT. This encodes CASSPGPYTGELFF.

The V call is TRBV27, the J call TRBJ1-1; D uncertain. This CDR3 region has 15 residues. In germline, CDR1 is MNHEY, CDR2 SMNVEV (reference sequence). V lost 1 base and J 0 bases, leaving 9 bases between the germline ends. In nucleotides, the CDR3 is TGTGCCAGCAGTTTATGCGAGGGATTGAACACTGAAGCTTTCTTT. It translates to CASSLCEGLNTEAFF.

The rearrangement links TRBV4-2 to TRBJ2-4; 15 bases are a match to TRBD2. Germline CDR1 is LGHNA and CDR2 is YNFKEQ. CDR3 length: 17 residues. V lost 3 bases to trimming and J lost 7 bases; unmatched junction nucleotides: 7. The CDR3 region is CASSQESGTSGRNIQYF. In nucleotides, the CDR3 is TGTGCCAGCAGCCAGGAATCCGGGACTAGCGGGAGGAACATTCAGTACTTC.

V is TRBV20-1 and J is TRBJ1-6, with D possibly TRBD1 on 6 matching bases. The CDR3 loop spans 12 amino acids. Germline CDR1 reads DFQATT; CDR2 reads SNEGSKA (reference sequence). With 8 bases removed from V and 8 bases from J, the gap between germline ends came to 13 bases. The CDR3 is CSPLNRDSPLHF. DNA of the CDR3: TGCAGTCCCTTAAACAGGGATTCACCCCTCCACTTT.

This clonotype was detected once. The rearrangement uses TRBV3-1 and TRBJ2-3; D ambiguous. The CDR3 totals 13 residues. Germline CDR1 LGHDT, CDR2 YNNKEL (reference sequence). V was clipped by 0 bases and J by 7 bases, with 8 bases between them. In DNA form, the CDR3 reads TGTGCCAGCAGCCAAGATCCTCAGCATACGCAGTATTTT. Translating gives CASSQDPQHTQYF.

V gene TRBV20-1 combines with J gene TRBJ2-3, with 10 bases lining up with TRBD2. Germline V gene sequence: CDR1 DFQATT, CDR2 SNEGSKA (reference sequence). The CDR3 is 15 residues long. With 6 bases clipped from V and 2 bases from J, the junction kept 8 bases outside the gene matches. CDR3 DNA: TGCAGTGCCTCCCCTAGCGGGGGTGTCACAGATACGCAGTATTTT. Protein: CSASPSGGVTDTQYF.

This chain joins TRBV19 and TRBJ1-1; a possible D gene is TRBD1 (5 bases). With 6 bases removed from V and 4 bases from J, the gap between germline ends came to 21 bases. CDR1 is LNHDA and CDR2 is SQIVND in the germline V gene (reference sequence). The CDR3 covers 16 residues. The CDR3: CASSISKTAYLTEAFF. DNA for the CDR3: TGTGCCAGTAGCATAAGTAAGACAGCATACCTCACTGAAGCTTTCTTT. The variable domain in full, completed from reference TRBV19 and TRBJ1-1, reads DGGITQSPKYLFRKEGQNVTLSCEQNLNHDAMYWYRQDPGQGLRLIYYSQIVNDFQKGDIAEGYSVSREKKESFPLTVTSAQKNPTAFYLCASSISKTAYLTEAFFGQGTRLTVV.

This clonotype was found once. The chain links TRBV20-1 to TRBJ2-7; 8 positions agree with TRBD2. J lost 0 bases, V lost 2 bases, and 9 bases had no gene match. CDR1 is DFQATT, CDR2 SNEGSKA, per germline (reference sequence). This CDR3 has 16 residues. The CDR3 bases are TGCAGTGCTAGATCCTATAGCGGGGCAAGCTCCTACGAGCAGTACTTC. It yields the protein CSARSYSGASSYEQYF.

The V call is TRBV12-5, the J call TRBJ2-1, with 8 bases matching TRBD1. J gave up 8 bases and V 0 bases, and 12 bases lay outside the gene matches. This CDR3 is built from 17 residues. The germline V gene encodes CDR1 LGHNT and CDR2 FRNRAP. The chain's CDR3 is CASGLVPGTGYAYEQFF. Written as DNA, the CDR3 is TGTGCTAGTGGTTTGGTCCCCGGGACAGGCTATGCATATGAGCAGTTCTTC.

The chain is built from TRBV28 and TRBJ2-6; D is undetermined. Trimming took off 7 bases at V and 2 bases at J, with 12 bases between the two ends. This CDR3 is 15 amino acids long. CDR1 and CDR2 (germline): MDHEN, SYDVKM. Here the CDR3 reads CASTIGETGANVLTF. The CDR3 DNA sequence: TGTGCCAGCACTATAGGAGAGACTGGGGCCAACGTCCTGACTTTC.

The chain links TRBV7-9 to TRBJ2-3; no clear D. Trimming pared 8 bases from V and 6 bases from J, leaving 12 bases between. From germline, CDR1 is SEHNR and CDR2 FQNEAQ (reference sequence). This CDR3 region has 12 residues. The DNA for the CDR3 is TGTGCCAGCCCGGCCCTTACGGATACGCAGTATTTT. Protein product: CASPALTDTQYF.

This chain connects TRBV20-1 to TRBJ1-5; possible D gene TRBD1, 5 bases. V dropped 6 bases and J dropped 7 bases, with 16 bases sitting between them. The CDR3 sequence is 13 residues long. Germline V lookup: CDR1 DFQATT, CDR2 SNEGSKA (reference sequence). The CDR3 is CSARGGFEQPQHF. CDR3 in DNA: TGCAGTGCCCGCGGGGGGTTTGAGCAGCCCCAGCATTTT.

This clonotype has only a few counts. This chain uses TRBV25-1 with TRBJ2-7; 11 bases are shared with TRBD1. V lost 4 bases, J lost 2 bases, and 1 base stayed unmatched. This CDR3 comprises 14 residues. Germline lookup yields CDR1 MGHDK and CDR2 SYGVNS. The CDR3 here is CASSAGQGAYEQYF. For the CDR3, the DNA is TGTGCCAGCAGTGCGGGACAGGGGGCCTACGAGCAGTACTTC.

The chain links TRBV13 to TRBJ2-4; 7 nucleotides match TRBD1. V gave up 5 bases and J gave up 8 bases; unmatched junction bases: 15. Per germline, CDR1 PRHDT and CDR2 FYEKMQ (reference sequence). The CDR3 totals 16 residues. In nucleotides, the CDR3 is TGTGCCAGCAGCACCCCGACAGGGTACGGTGGAGACATTCAGTACTTC. Amino acids: CASSTPTGYGGDIQYF. Using reference TRBV13 and TRBJ2-4 for the parts outside the CDR3, the full variable domain is AAGVIQSPRHLIKEKRETATLKCYPIPRHDTVYWYQQGPGQDPQFLISFYEKMQSDKGSIPDRFSAQQFSDYHSELNMSSLELGDSALYFCASSTPTGYGGDIQYFGAGTRLSVL.

The chain has TRBV27 and TRBJ2-1; possible D gene TRBD2, 5 bases. This CDR3 region has 13 residues. V lost 8 bases and J lost 6, with 14 bases in between. In germline, CDR1 is MNHEY, CDR2 SMNVEV (reference sequence). CDR3 nucleotide sequence: TGTGCCAGCCGTCCGGGGTTAGCCAATGAGCAGTTCTTC. It is translated as CASRPGLANEQFF.

The chain recombines TRBV7-9 with TRBJ2-7; D not resolved. The V gene lost 10 bases and the J gene lost 0 bases, with 19 bases spanning the gap. Germline loops: CDR1 SEHNR, CDR2 FQNEAQ (reference sequence). CDR3 size: 15 residues. CDR3 loop: CATDVVATSSYEQYF. In DNA form, the CDR3 reads TGTGCCACAGACGTTGTCGCAACGAGCTCCTACGAGCAGTACTTC.

V gene TRBV30 combines with J gene TRBJ2-7, with D perhaps matching TRBD2 (6 bases). Deletions cut 2 bases from V and 2 bases from J, with 13 bases between. This CDR3 is built from 14 residues. Germline loops: CDR1 GTSNPN, CDR2 SVGIG (reference sequence). The CDR3 protein is CAWSSGTYAYEQYF. The CDR3 DNA is TGTGCCTGGAGTTCCGGGACTTACGCCTACGAGCAGTACTTC.